Below, 10 T cell receptor beta chains from the same sample are listed, as sequenced in a study of technical replicates of blood from several donors (TCRdb year 2017). Libraries were constructed by the immunoSEQ multiplex PCR assay. Entries here come from immuneACCESS through TCRdb and include only in-frame sequences with V and J called. Some clones fail to appear in such tables; in the studies checked, an unresolved V gene covers under half of the shortfall, and the cause of the remainder is unknown. This sample gives roughly 60,000 clones in total; 70% to 90% of them show up just once. The ten largest clonotypes hold 5% to 6% of the sample. The sample consisted of PBMCs. Source of these receptors: a human donor in good health. Some clones in this sample may be carry-over from other donors' samples.

The CDR3, as DNA: TGTGCTAGTGGTACACGATTATTCACAGATACGCAGTATTTT. It specifies CASGTRLFTDTQYF. J is TRBJ2-3 and V is TRBV12-5, with D unclear. Germline loops: CDR1 LGHNT, CDR2 FRNRAP. The CDR3 extends over 14 amino acids. Trimming took off 5 bases at V and 2 bases at J, with 11 bases between the two ends.

This clone occurred a few times. J is TRBJ1-1 and V is TRBV7-9, with no clear D. The CDR3 sequence is 13 residues long. Trimming removed 5 bases from V and 3 bases from J, with 10 bases in between. The V gene's germline CDR1 is SEHNR and CDR2 FQNEAQ (reference sequence). Here the CDR3 reads CASSPVRDTEAFF. In nucleotides, the CDR3 is TGTGCCAGCAGCCCTGTGAGGGACACTGAAGCTTTCTTT. Combining the CDR3 with reference TRBV7-9 and TRBJ1-1 gives the whole variable domain DTGVSQNPRHKITKRGQNVTFRCDPISEHNRLYWYRQTLGQGPEFLTYFQNEAQLEKSRLLSDRFSAERPKGSFSTLEIQRTEQGDSAMYLCASSPVRDTEAFFGQGTRLTVV.

The V gene is TRBV4-2, the J gene TRBJ2-2; 7 bases are a match to TRBD2. The CDR3 has 15 amino acids. CDR1 and CDR2 (germline): LGHNA, YNFKEQ. V lost 4 bases to trimming and J lost 7 bases; unmatched junction nucleotides: 9. CDR3 loop: CASSPPGRDGGELFF. CDR3 coding DNA: TGTGCCAGCAGCCCCCCAGGGAGGGATGGCGGGGAGCTGTTTTTT.

J is TRBJ2-7 and V is TRBV27; 10 bases line up with TRBD2. Germline CDR1 is MNHEY and CDR2 is SMNVEV (reference sequence). Trimming removed 5 bases from V and 3 bases from J; junction bases left unmatched: 1. This CDR3 region has 13 residues. The CDR3 coding sequence is TGTGCCAGCAGTCAGCGGGAGGGCTACGAGCAGTACTTC. Translated: CASSQREGYEQYF.

This chain uses TRBV9 with TRBJ1-5, with a weak D call TRBD1 (5 bases). The V and J ends lost 3 bases and 8 bases respectively, with 15 bases between them. This CDR3 has 14 amino acids. Germline V CDR1 and CDR2: SGDLS, YYNGEE. CDR3 coding DNA: TGTGCCAGCAGCGAAAGGGAGGGGAAAGAGCCCCAGCATTTT. Translation gives CASSEREGKEPQHF.

The chain carries TRBV9 and TRBJ1-2, with TRBD1 as a possible D gene (6 bases). Trimming pared 4 bases from V and 1 base from J, leaving 14 bases between. CDR1 is SGDLS, CDR2 YYNGEE, per germline. CDR3 length: 15 amino acids. In nucleotides, the CDR3 is TGTGCCAGCAGCCCTCGGGGGGGCTTTAACTATGGCTACACCTTC. Translating it yields CASSPRGGFNYGYTF.

The chain employs TRBV7-2 and TRBJ2-7; 10 positions agree with TRBD2. Germline values: CDR1 SGHTA, CDR2 FQGNSA. CDR3 length: 14 residues. The V segment lost 1 base and the J segment 4 bases; nucleotides outside the gene matches: 1. The CDR3 sequence is CASSLEAGGYEQYF. The CDR3 DNA reads TGTGCCAGCAGCTTAGAAGCGGGAGGGTACGAGCAGTACTTC. Looking up the rest from reference TRBV7-2 and TRBJ2-7 gives the full variable domain: GAGVSQSPSNKVTEKGKDVELRCDPISGHTALYWYRQSLGQGLEFLIYFQGNSAPDKSGLPSDRFSAERTGGSVSTLTIQRTQQEDSAVYLCASSLEAGGYEQYFGPGTRLTVT.

The gene calls are TRBV7-9 and TRBJ1-6; no firm D call. This CDR3 region has 12 residues. Germline CDR1 is SEHNR and CDR2 is FQNEAQ (reference sequence). The germline V and J ends were trimmed by 1 base and 14 bases, with 9 bases remaining between them. The CDR3 nucleotides read TGTGCCAGCAGCTTAGAAGGCGGTGCCCTCCACTTT. Amino acids: CASSLEGGALHF.

This clone was seen only a few times. This CDR3 reads CASSLGTDYQPQHF. In DNA, the CDR3 is TGTGCCAGCAGCTTAGGGACAGACTATCAGCCCCAGCATTTT. The chain recombines TRBV7-9 with TRBJ1-5; TRBD1 might be the D (6 bases). The V gene lost 1 base and the J gene lost 5 bases, with 9 bases spanning the gap. The CDR3 contains 14 residues. Per germline, CDR1 SEHNR and CDR2 FQNEAQ (reference sequence).

The gene calls are TRBV5-4 and TRBJ2-6, with no clear D. Germline assignment: CDR1 SGHNT and CDR2 YYREEE (reference sequence). With 2 bases removed from V and 2 bases from J, the gap between germline ends came to 11 bases. CDR3 size: 16 residues. This CDR3 reads CASSFWQAAGANVLTF. CDR3 bases: TGTGCCAGCAGCTTTTGGCAGGCAGCTGGGGCCAACGTCCTGACTTTC.